This T cell receptor beta chain was identified during a study of sequential checkpoint blockade in melanoma. Trimming cost V 0 bases and J 7 bases, with 14 bases left between them. The CDR3 loop spans 15 amino acids. Germline V CDR1 and CDR2: SGDLS, YYNGEE. Treatment reported: randomized to nivolumab then ipilimumab (arm A) or the reverse (arm B). This clone showed up just a few times. Clones were sequenced by immunoSEQ multiplex PCR, and TCRdb holds only the in-frame ones, with some missing. The data show about 3,100 clones, roughly 23% seen once. Sequenced here: tumor tissue (inferred from file names), sampled from a patient given nivolumab and ipilimumab in sequence. The chain recombines TRBV9 with TRBJ1-3; D is ambiguous. The source of this sequence is a human donor with melanoma. CDR3 bases: TGTGCCAGCAGCGTAGCTCCCGCGCTCCGGAACACCATATATTTT. Translated, it gives CASSVAPALRNTIYF.